Each of the 8 T cell receptor beta chains below was sequenced from the same sample in a study of T cell responses to AZD1222 COVID-19 vaccine. Data came from immunoSEQ multiplex PCR; TCRdb stores just in-frame clones and leaves some out. The sample includes some 60,000 clones, more than 60% of them seen just once. This material consisted of peripheral blood, taken 28 days after the second AZD1222 dose. These receptors were obtained from an adult who received the AZD1222 COVID-19 vaccine.

V and J are TRBV19 and TRBJ2-1; 8 nucleotides line up with TRBD2. The CDR3 is 13 amino acids. The junction had 2 bases not matched to a gene; V was cut back by 4 bases and J by 6 bases. CDR1 is LNHDA and CDR2 is SQIVND in the germline V gene (reference sequence). The CDR3 loop reads CASSTLAVNEQFF. CDR3 sequence (DNA): TGTGCCAGTAGTACACTAGCGGTCAATGAGCAGTTCTTC.

This rearrangement joins TRBV10-1 to TRBJ1-5, with 8 bases lining up with TRBD1. The ends lost 8 bases at V and 1 base at J; junction bases unmatched: 22. This CDR3 has 20 residues. Germline V gene data show CDR1 as WNHNN and CDR2 as SYGVQD (reference sequence). The CDR3 bases are TGCGCCAGCCCCTGGGCCCCCGGACAGGGAGGAATAGAGAGCAATCAGCCCCAGCATTTT. This sequence encodes CASPWAPGQGGIESNQPQHF.

CDR3 nucleotides: TGCGCCAGCAGCTTGGAGGGGGAAATGACCACAGATACGCAGTATTTT. Translation: CASSLEGEMTTDTQYF. V and J are TRBV5-1 and TRBJ2-3; weak D call: TRBD1 (6 bases). The CDR3 is 16 amino acids. In germline, CDR1 is SGHRS, CDR2 YFSETQ. V was cut by 0 bases and J by 2 bases, with 13 bases left in between.

The chain combines TRBV24-1 with TRBJ1-1; no definite D call. V lost 3 bases, J lost 4 bases, and 8 bases lay in between. Germline loops: CDR1 KGHDR, CDR2 SFDVKD. The CDR3 is 13 residues long. DNA of the CDR3: TGTGCCACCAGTGATCCGAAGTTCACTGAAGCTTTCTTT. As protein: CATSDPKFTEAFF.

The chain combines TRBV7-8 with TRBJ1-1; D remains ambiguous. The length of the CDR3 is 12 residues. V was shortened by 2 bases and J by 5 bases, with 6 bases between the two germline ends. CDR1 and CDR2 (germline): SGHVS, FQNEAQ. The CDR3 spells CASSLLGTEAFF. The CDR3 DNA reads as TGTGCCAGCAGCTTACTGGGTACTGAAGCTTTCTTT.

This chain connects TRBV6-2 or TRBV6-3 to TRBJ1-6; TRBD1 might be the D (5 bases). The V gene lost 0 bases and the J gene lost 7 bases, with 16 bases spanning the gap. This CDR3 is built from 17 residues. From germline, CDR1 is MNHEY and CDR2 SVGEGT. CDR3 nucleotide sequence: TGTGCCAGCAGTTACTCGATAGGGGACTTCGGGAATTCACCCCTCCACTTT. This sequence encodes CASSYSIGDFGNSPLHF.

The rearrangement uses TRBV7-8 and TRBJ1-3; possibly TRBD1 for D (6 bases). The CDR3 has 16 amino acids. Between the trimmed V and J ends, which lost 6 bases and 0 bases, there was a span of 15 bases. Germline CDR1 and CDR2: SGHVS and FQNEAQ. In nucleotides, the CDR3 is TGTGCCAGCAGTCCTACGAACAGGGACTCTGGAAACACCATATATTTT. Amino acids: CASSPTNRDSGNTIYF.

The chain uses TRBV6-5 and TRBJ1-2; no clear D. Trimming removed 4 bases at V and 6 bases at J, with 12 bases between. Germline V CDR1 and CDR2: MNHEY, SVGAGI. CDR3 length equals 13 residues. CDR3 sequence: CASSSPLLDGYTF. The CDR3, as DNA: TGTGCCAGCAGTTCCCCACTACTTGATGGCTACACCTTC.